This T cell receptor (beta chain) was sequenced during a study of OX40 agonist ivuxolimab in advanced cancers. Study details: Under the entry rules, prior anti-PD-1, anti-PD-L1 or anti-CTLA-4 therapy was allowed, and 40% had some.

This clone has only a few counts. Antigen unknown. Assay: immunoSEQ multiplex PCR; the TCRdb copy retains only in-frame clones and omits some. The sample includes tens of thousands of clones, roughly four fifths of them seen just once. General study results and limits: No determination was made of the antigen specificity of the expanded peripheral T cells. The mean number of expanded clones was higher in CD8+ T cells than in CD4+.

The CDR3 extends over 14 amino acids. The V and J ends lost 8 bases and 3 bases respectively, with 13 bases between them. Germline-derived CDR1 and CDR2 are WNHNN and SYGVQD (reference sequence). This specimen was CD4+ or CD8+ T cells sorted from blood, taken in a trial of the OX40 agonist ivuxolimab. The J gene is TRBJ1-4, the V gene TRBV10-1; D unresolved. The sequence came from an adult with an advanced solid tumor such as melanoma, head and neck, liver or kidney cancer. CDR3 loop: CASGWVLPNEKLFF. The DNA of the CDR3 is TGCGCCAGCGGATGGGTGCTCCCTAATGAAAAACTGTTTTTT.